The clone carrying this T cell receptor beta chain has just a few counts. What it recognizes is unknown. The data are from a study of identical twins. The study, taken as a whole, reports: Zero-insertion results could be subject to partial confounding by invariant MAIT and iNKT cells. Findings depended on cross-sectional statistics rather than tracking the same donors.

TCRdb reprocessed the 5' RACE reads with MiXCR, giving one entry per CDR3 protein. The sample includes under 500,000 distinct CDR3 sequences, roughly 13% of them seen just once. Everyone who donated was a healthy Caucasian. This CDR3 has 18 residues. Germline CDR1 is LGHDT and CDR2 is YNNKEL (reference sequence). V was clipped by 2 bases and J by 0 bases, with 17 bases between them. This sample was shared with a second study, whose subject was yellow fever vaccine responses in identical twins. That study reports: Vaccine-induced T cell responses in twins were reportedly observed to appear partly convergent, partly personalized.

The specimen was CD4+ T cells sorted from blood. The receptor comes from a woman under 30 in good health. This rearrangement joins TRBV3-1 to TRBJ2-1; D is perhaps TRBD1 (6 bases). The CDR3 DNA sequence: TGTGCCAGCAGCCAAAACCCCCCCCGGGACACCTCCTACAATGAGCAGTTCTTC. It encodes CASSQNPPRDTSYNEQFF.